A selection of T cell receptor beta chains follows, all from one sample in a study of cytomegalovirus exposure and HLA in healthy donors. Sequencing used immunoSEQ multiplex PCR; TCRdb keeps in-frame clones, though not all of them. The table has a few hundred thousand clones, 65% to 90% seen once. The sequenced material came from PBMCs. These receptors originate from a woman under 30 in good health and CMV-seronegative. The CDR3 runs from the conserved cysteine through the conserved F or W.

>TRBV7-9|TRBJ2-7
CASSTAYGGAYEQYF
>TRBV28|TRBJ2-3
CASTPLAEDTQYF
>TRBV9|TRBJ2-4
CASSPTLGQGDGNIQYF
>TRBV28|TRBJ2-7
CASSYPREGAYEQYF
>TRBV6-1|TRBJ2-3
CASSRLGKNTQYF
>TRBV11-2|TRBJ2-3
CASSFTSGMTDTQYF
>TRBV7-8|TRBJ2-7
CASRIIAGAHEQYF
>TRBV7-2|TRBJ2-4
CASSPDRGAKNIQYF
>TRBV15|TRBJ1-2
CATSTTGYGYTF
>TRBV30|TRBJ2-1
CAWMGHLSSYNEQFF
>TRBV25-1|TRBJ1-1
CASRTGTGTEAFF
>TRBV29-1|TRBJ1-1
CSVFYDTEAFF
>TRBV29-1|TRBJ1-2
CSVEARTANYGYTF
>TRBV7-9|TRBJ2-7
CASSASGSSYEQYF
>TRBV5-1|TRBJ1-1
CASSERQGPPVNTEAFF
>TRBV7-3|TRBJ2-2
CASSPGAGGTGELFF
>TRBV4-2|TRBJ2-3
CASSLLEREEADTQYF
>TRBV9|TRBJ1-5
CASSVGTQEVPQHF
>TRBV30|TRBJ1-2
CAWSDEREGYTF
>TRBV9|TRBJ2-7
CASSGALETYEQYF
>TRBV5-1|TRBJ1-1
CASSLVGGASTEAFF
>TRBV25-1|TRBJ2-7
CASSDPAGEVYEQYF
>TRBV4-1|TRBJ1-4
CASSPQGLVGEKLFF
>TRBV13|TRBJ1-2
CASSLTFPGQGTANYGYTF
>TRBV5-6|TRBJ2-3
CASSSGLAGESDTQYF
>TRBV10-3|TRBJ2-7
CAIRQREKDEQYF
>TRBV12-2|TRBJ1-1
CATRIQRTTWGGQGNTEAFF
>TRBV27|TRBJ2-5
CASSLEQGRRETQYF
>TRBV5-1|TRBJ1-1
CASSMDSFNTEAFF
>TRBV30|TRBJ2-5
CAWSLQGQETQYF
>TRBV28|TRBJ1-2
CASSSPGYGYTF
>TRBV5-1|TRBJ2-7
CASSLVQGGSYEQYF
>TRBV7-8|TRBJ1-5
CASSSRTGNQPQHF
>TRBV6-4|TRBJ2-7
CASSKRENDEQYF
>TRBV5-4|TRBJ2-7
CASSLEVRDSLRYF
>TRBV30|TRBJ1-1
CAWNRQMNTEAFF
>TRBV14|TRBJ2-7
CASSQELWGSYEQYF
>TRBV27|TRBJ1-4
CASRPRDRGWTNEKLFF
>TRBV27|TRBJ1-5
CASSLNRVNQPQHF
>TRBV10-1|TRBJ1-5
CASSESVGAKLHF
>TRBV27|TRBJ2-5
CASRGLQETQYF
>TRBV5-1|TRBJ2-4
CASSQTSGGAKNIQYF
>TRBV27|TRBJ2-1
CASNSQAYNEQFF
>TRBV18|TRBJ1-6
CASSQTGTGVNSPLHF
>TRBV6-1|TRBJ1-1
CASSEFQGAKAFF
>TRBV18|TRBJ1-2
CASSSQGAGYTF
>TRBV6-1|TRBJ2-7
CASSEAAGSYEQYF
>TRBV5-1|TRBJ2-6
CASSFTPQGAGANVLTF
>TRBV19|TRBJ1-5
CASSTRQGNQPQHF
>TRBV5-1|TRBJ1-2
CASSSRELGDQLDGYTF
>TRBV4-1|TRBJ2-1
CASSQPTSGRHGEQFF
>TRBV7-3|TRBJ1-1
CATDGEIGTEAFF
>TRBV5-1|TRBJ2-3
CASHRVGLAEITDTQYF
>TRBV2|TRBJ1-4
CASSDGTGNEKLFF
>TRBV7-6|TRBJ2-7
CASSQTVYEQYF